This is a list of T cell receptor beta chains from one sample in a study of OX40 agonist ivuxolimab in advanced cancers. Profiled with immunoSEQ multiplex PCR; TCRdb holds only in-frame clones, not every one. The sample has about 89,000 clones, around nine tenths seen once. The sequences come from CD4+ or CD8+ T cells sorted from blood, collected in a trial of the OX40 agonist ivuxolimab. The receptor set was obtained from an adult with an advanced solid tumor such as melanoma, head and neck, liver or kidney cancer. Each CDR3 is given with its conserved first and last residue. D genes are given only for firm matches. Size tells how often a clone was seen (once, few, many) or the class of an expanded clone, and some rows leave it out.

TRBD2 | . | TRBJ2-1 | TRBV9 | TGTGCCAGCAGCTCCAGGACTAGCGGGGGGGCCGGCCTTAATGAGCAGTTCTTC | CASSSRTSGGAGLNEQFF
. | . | TRBJ2-7 | TRBV5-4 | TGTGCCAGCAGCTTAAGGGACGAATCCTACGAGCAGTACTTC | CASSLRDESYEQYF
. | . | TRBJ2-1 | TRBV19 | TGTGCCAGTACTCCCGTCAGTGGGTCGGTTTACAATGAGCAGTTCTTC | CASTPVSGSVYNEQFF
. | . | TRBJ2-7 | TRBV5-1 | TGCGCCAGCAGCTCCGGGCCCCGCGAGCAGTACTTC | CASSSGPREQYF
. | . | TRBJ1-5 | TRBV9 | TGTGCCAGCAGCGTATCGAGGGATCAGCCCCAGCATTTT | CASSVSRDQPQHF
. | . | TRBJ2-3 | TRBV4-1 | TGCGCCAGCAGCCAATCGGGACTAGATACGCAGTATTTT | CASSQSGLDTQYF
. | . | TRBJ2-5 | TRBV5-1 | TGCGCCAGCAGTCCCTTGACAGGAGACCAAGAGACCCAGTACTTC | CASSPLTGDQETQYF
. | once | TRBJ2-4 | TRBV7-6 | TGTGCCAGCAGCTTAGTCAGCGGGCAGGGGAAAAACATTCAGTACTTC | CASSLVSGQGKNIQYF
. | once | TRBJ2-7 | TRBV28 | TGTGCCACCATAGGGGGAAGCTCCTACGAGCAGTACTTC | CATIGGSSYEQYF
. | . | TRBJ2-7 | TRBV4-2 | TGTGCCAGCAGCCAAGATTTGAGGGCGATCAGCTCCTACGAGCAGTACTTC | CASSQDLRAISSYEQYF
. | . | TRBJ1-2 | TRBV11-2 | TGTGCCAGCAGCTTAGGACAGGCCGTCAGCTACACCTTC | CASSLGQAVSYTF
. | . | TRBJ2-7 | TRBV7-9 | TGTGCCAGCAGCTCCTCCCAGAATTCTATTAACTTGTACGAGCAGTACTTC | CASSSSQNSINLYEQYF
. | once | TRBJ2-1 | TRBV9 | TGTGCCAGCAGCGTAGGCACGCTTTCCTACAATGAGCAGTTCTTC | CASSVGTLSYNEQFF
. | . | TRBJ1-2 | TRBV2 | TGTGCCAGCCACCACCTTACGCAAACCCCGGTGGTAACGGGAGACCCTAAGCTGGATGGCTACACCTTC | CASHHLTQTPVVTGDPKLDGYTF
. | . | TRBJ2-2 | TRBV6-4 | TGTGCCAGCAGTAGAGAGGGAACCGGGGAGCTGTTTTTT | CASSREGTGELFF
TRBD1 | . | TRBJ1-5 | TRBV16 | TGTGCCAGCAGCCCCTCGACAGGGGAGCTCAATCAGCCCCAGCATTTT | CASSPSTGELNQPQHF
. | . | TRBJ1-2 | TRBV11-2 | TGTGCCAGCAGCTTAGGTACAATCTATGGCTACACCTTC | CASSLGTIYGYTF
TRBD1 | . | TRBJ2-7 | TRBV18 | TGTGCCAGCTCACCACCATCATCAGGGGGATTCTACGAGCAGTACTTC | CASSPPSSGGFYEQYF
TRBD1 | . | TRBJ1-1 | TRBV5-1 | TGCGCCAGCAAGTTGACAGGGACTACCTTGAACACTGAAGCTTTCTTT | CASKLTGTTLNTEAFF
TRBD2 | . | TRBJ2-3 | TRBV7-2 | TGTGCCAGCAGCTCGAGGACTAGCGGGGGGACTCGTTACACAGATACGCAGTATTTT | CASSSRTSGGTRYTDTQYF
. | . | TRBJ2-5 | TRBV7-2 | TGTGCCAGCAGCTTAGTAACGTTGGGGGGAAAAGAGACCCAGTACTTC | CASSLVTLGGKETQYF
. | once | TRBJ2-7 | TRBV29-1 | TGCAGCGTTGAAGAGTCCACCGGGGCTTACTTC | CSVEESTGAYF
. | . | TRBJ1-1 | TRBV30 | TGTGCCTGGAGTCCCAGAAGCGGGGGGAACACTGAAGCTTTCTTT | CAWSPRSGGNTEAFF
. | . | TRBJ1-2 | TRBV5-1 | TGTGCCAGCAGCTACAGGGTATCGGACACCTTC | CASSYRVSDTF
. | . | TRBJ2-2 | TRBV11-2 | TGTGCCAGCAGCTTATGGGTGGTCAGGGGACGGGCCGGGGAGCTGTTTTTT | CASSLWVVRGRAGELFF
. | . | TRBJ2-3 | TRBV7-2 | TGTGCCAGCAGCTTAGGGACTAGCACAGATACGCAGTATTTT | CASSLGTSTDTQYF
. | once | TRBJ1-1 | TRBV5-4 | TGTGCCAGCAGCCATGCCGTAGTGAACACTGAAGCTTTCTTT | CASSHAVVNTEAFF